This T cell receptor beta chain was captured in a study of shared T cell receptors in the human thymus. Only in-frame clones appear in the TCRdb table, and some are missing; sequencing was by immunoSEQ multiplex PCR. The sample lists about 500,000 clones; approximately 80% were seen once. V lost 2 bases and J lost 6; bases outside the gene matches: 6. This CDR3 contains 15 residues. CDR1 is SGHTA and CDR2 is FQGNSA in the germline V gene. The same sample was also studied in work on human thymus T cells. According to that study: From resections taken during corrective heart surgery, the thymus tissue was obtained. Apparent bias marked the V and J gene usage of thymic and blood repertoires. Related research described strongly overlapping thymic repertoires in unrelated people.

This rearrangement joins TRBV7-2 to TRBJ2-3; 9 bases are a match to TRBD2. The clonotype originates from a boy younger than two with a congenital heart defect. The sample was thymocytes. The chain's CDR3 is CASSLTVAGADTQYF. In DNA form, the CDR3 reads TGTGCCAGCAGCTTAACGGTAGCGGGGGCGGATACGCAGTATTTT.